This T cell receptor (beta chain) was captured by sequencing in a study of early T cells in non-severe SARS-CoV-2 infection. Study-wide findings and caveats: Anti-spike CD8 specificities were favored by VDJdb matching, whose results missed private and CD4 specificities.

This clonotype was seen ten or more times. Its target is unknown. Trimming removed 0 bases at V and 4 bases at J, with 5 bases between. The CDR3 length is 13 residues. Per the germline V gene, CDR1 is SGHRS and CDR2 is YFSETQ. Attached unique molecular identifiers marked individual cDNA molecules. TCRdb used MiXCR to reprocess the 5' RACE reads, holding one entry per CDR3 protein. The sample has approximately 70,000 distinct CDR3 sequences, about an eighth seen once; the top ten hold 5.5% to 6%. The source material was whole blood, sampled at baseline. This TCR derives from an adult who was a healthcare worker with PCR-confirmed SARS-CoV-2 infection or an uninfected control (not recorded which). The chain couples TRBV5-1 to TRBJ2-1; D ambiguous. Here the CDR3 reads CASSLEVYNEQFF. The CDR3 bases are TGCGCCAGCAGCTTGGAAGTTTACAATGAGCAGTTCTTC.